This T cell receptor beta chain was documented in a study of blood T cell repertoires in COVID-19 (dated by TCRdb to about 2020). About the study as a whole: Collaborator samples came from the United States, Italy and Spain and covered acute and convalescent phases of COVID-19. A de-identified subject ID, COVID-19 status, age in years and sex were almost always included in the sample metadata. The repertoires were released in a freely available public database meant as a resource for research on the immune response to SARS-CoV-2. The prospective study material was composed of cDNA or gDNA derived from T cells, B-cell-depleted T cells, or PBMCs. Samples were obtained from the ongoing ImmuneRACE study (first 160 participants) and from 950 to 1,500 subjects provided by 6 global collaborators. HLA class I and class II types, where available, came from metadata supplied by the sample provider rather than from assay-based typing. Subjects who had been exposed to COVID-19, were actively infected with it, or had recovered from it provided the deeply sampled blood TCRbeta repertoires that made up the dataset. Paper-wide results and their limitations: The amount of clinical and demographic metadata varied by source and participant and was provided uncurated.

Concerning this clone: The antigen this receptor binds is unknown. There are no base qualities to consult, and no much larger clone falls within one base.

The immunoSEQ Assay, a bias-controlled multiplex PCR, was used to amplify TCRbeta CDR3 regions from genomic DNA. On the authors' methods: The number of nucleated cells in each sample was estimated by amplification of reference gene primers within the assay. To quantify the absolute abundance of each unique TCRbeta CDR3 rearrangement, sequence reads were collapsed and filtered. For each sample, productive Simpson clonality was calculated by taking the square root of Simpson's diversity index across productive rearrangements. TCRdb obtained this table from immuneACCESS and retained in-frame rearrangements with V and J assigned. These tables miss some clones; where compared with another copy, unresolved V genes account for less than half of the shortfall, and the remainder is unexplained. The V and J calls and clone size were taken over from that table, and D and trimming were inferred from the DNA. The sample table contains approximately 170,000 clones; only one count was recorded for around 80% of them. The ten largest clones capture 3.6% of the sample.

From the germline V gene, CDR1 is SGHTA and CDR2 is FQGNSA. Trimming takes 8 bases from V and 7 bases from J, and the germline ends sit 14 bases apart. From its cysteine to its phenylalanine, the CDR3 spans 12 amino acids. Only the CDR3 portion is preserved as DNA: 36 bases, with reading frame beginning at the first base. Participants in the prospective study were enrolled through a virtual design, were aged about 18 to 90 years, and lived in 24 United States geographic areas. To assign participants to cohorts, the prospective study relied on clinical history that participants themselves reported in a screening survey and a study questionnaire. In the prospective study, whole blood, serum and a nasopharyngeal or oropharyngeal swab were collected from each participant by mobile phlebotomists. Prospective study participants could optionally give additional blood draws and questionnaires over a roughly 2-month period. Prospective study blood samples were shipped either frozen or at room temperature before DNA extraction.

Sequencing was performed on PBMCs or T cells enriched from blood (not recorded which). This receptor chain uses TRBV7-2 and TRBJ1-2; a tentative D match to TRBD1 spans 6 bases. The TCR sequence derives from a woman aged 45-65 years in a cohort exposed to, infected with or recovered from COVID-19 (not recorded which). This receptor carries the CDR3 CASRGQGSGYTF. In nucleotide form, the sequence is TGTGCCAGCCGTGGGCAGGGGTCTGGCTACACCTTC.